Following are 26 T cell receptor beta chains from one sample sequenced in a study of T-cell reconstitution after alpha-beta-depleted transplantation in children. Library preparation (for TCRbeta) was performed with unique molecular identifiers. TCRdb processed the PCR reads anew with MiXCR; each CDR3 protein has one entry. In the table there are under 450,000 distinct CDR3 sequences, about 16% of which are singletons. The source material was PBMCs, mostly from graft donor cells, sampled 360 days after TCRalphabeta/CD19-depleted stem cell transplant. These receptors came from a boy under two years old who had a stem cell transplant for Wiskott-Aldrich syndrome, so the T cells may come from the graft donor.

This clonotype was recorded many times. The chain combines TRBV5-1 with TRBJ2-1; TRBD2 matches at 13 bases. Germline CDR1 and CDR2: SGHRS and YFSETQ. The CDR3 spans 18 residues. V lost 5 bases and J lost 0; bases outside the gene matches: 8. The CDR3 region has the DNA TGCGCCAGCAGACCCTCGGGACTAGCGGGGTTCTCCTACAATGAGCAGTTCTTC. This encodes CASRPSGLAGFSYNEQFF.

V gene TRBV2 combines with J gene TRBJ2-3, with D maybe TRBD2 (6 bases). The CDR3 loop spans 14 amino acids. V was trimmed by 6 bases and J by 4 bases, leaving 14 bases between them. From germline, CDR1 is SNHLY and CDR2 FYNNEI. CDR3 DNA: TGTGCCAGCAGCTTCCGGTGGGGGGCAGATACGCAGTATTTT. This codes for CASSFRWGADTQYF.

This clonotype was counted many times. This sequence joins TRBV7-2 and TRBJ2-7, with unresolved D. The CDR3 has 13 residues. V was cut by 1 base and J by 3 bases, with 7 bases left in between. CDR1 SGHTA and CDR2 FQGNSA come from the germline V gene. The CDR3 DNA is TGTGCCAGCAGCTTAGTACGGAGCTACGAGCAGTACTTC. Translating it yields CASSLVRSYEQYF. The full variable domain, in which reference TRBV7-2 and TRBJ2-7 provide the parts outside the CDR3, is GAGVSQSPSNKVTEKGKDVELRCDPISGHTALYWYRQSLGQGLEFLIYFQGNSAPDKSGLPSDRFSAERTGGSVSTLTIQRTQQEDSAVYLCASSLVRSYEQYFGPGTRLTVT.

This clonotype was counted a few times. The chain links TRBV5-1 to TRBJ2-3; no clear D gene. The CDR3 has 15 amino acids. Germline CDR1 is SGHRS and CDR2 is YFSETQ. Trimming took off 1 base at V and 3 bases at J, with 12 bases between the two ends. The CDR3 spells CASSLRLAPTDTQYF. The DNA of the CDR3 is TGCGCCAGCAGCTTGCGCTTAGCCCCTACAGATACGCAGTATTTT.

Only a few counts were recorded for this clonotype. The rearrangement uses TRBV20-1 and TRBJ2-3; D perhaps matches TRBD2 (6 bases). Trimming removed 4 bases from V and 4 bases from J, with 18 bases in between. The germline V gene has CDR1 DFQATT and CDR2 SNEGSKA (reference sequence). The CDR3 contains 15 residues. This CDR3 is CSATPGAYPADTQYF. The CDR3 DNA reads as TGCAGTGCTACCCCGGGAGCTTACCCCGCAGATACGCAGTATTTT.

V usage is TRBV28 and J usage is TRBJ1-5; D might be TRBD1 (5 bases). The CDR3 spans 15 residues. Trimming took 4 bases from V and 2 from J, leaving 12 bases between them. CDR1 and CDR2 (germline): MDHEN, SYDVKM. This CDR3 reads CASSSRTPGNQPQHF. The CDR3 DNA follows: TGTGCCAGCAGTTCGCGGACACCGGGCAATCAGCCCCAGCATTTT.

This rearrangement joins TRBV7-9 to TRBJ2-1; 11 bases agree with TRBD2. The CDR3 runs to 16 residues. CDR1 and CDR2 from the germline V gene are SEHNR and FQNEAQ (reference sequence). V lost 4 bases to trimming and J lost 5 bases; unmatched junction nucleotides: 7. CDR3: CASSYLAGGRHNEQFF. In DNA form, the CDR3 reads TGTGCCAGCAGCTACTTAGCGGGAGGGCGGCACAATGAGCAGTTCTTC.

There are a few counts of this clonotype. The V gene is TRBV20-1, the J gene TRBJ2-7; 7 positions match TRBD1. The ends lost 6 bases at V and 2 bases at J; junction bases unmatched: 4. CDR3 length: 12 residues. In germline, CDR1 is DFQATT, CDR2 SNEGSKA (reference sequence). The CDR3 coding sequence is TGCAGTGCCCACAGGGGAACCTACGAGCAGTACTTC. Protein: CSAHRGTYEQYF.

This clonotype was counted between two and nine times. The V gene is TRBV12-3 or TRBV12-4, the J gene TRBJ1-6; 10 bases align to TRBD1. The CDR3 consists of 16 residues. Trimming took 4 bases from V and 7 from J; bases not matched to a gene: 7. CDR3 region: CASSSRDRGGNSPLHF. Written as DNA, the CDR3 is TGTGCCAGCAGTTCCCGGGACAGGGGAGGGAATTCACCCCTCCACTTT.

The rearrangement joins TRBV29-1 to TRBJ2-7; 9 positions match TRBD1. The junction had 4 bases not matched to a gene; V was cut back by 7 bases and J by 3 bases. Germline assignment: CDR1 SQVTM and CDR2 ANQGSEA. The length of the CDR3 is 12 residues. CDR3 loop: CSASGQGYEQYF. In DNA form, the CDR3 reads TGCAGCGCCTCGGGACAGGGCTACGAGCAGTACTTC.

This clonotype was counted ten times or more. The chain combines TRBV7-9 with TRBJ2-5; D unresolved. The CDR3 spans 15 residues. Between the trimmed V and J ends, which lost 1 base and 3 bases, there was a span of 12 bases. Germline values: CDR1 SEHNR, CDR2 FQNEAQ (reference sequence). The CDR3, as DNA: TGTGCCAGCAGCTTAGTTCGGCCATCCGAAGAGACCCAGTACTTC. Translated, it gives CASSLVRPSEETQYF.

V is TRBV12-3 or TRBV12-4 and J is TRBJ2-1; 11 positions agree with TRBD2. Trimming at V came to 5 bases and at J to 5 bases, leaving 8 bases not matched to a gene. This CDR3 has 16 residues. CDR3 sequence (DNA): TGTGCCAGCAGTCCACGGACTAGCGGGCCCAACAATGAGCAGTTCTTC. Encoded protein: CASSPRTSGPNNEQFF.

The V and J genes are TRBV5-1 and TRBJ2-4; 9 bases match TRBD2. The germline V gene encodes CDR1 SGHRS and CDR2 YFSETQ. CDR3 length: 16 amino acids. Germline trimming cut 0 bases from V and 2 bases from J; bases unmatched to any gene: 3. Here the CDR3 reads CASSLVAGGPKNIQYF. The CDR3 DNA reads TGCGCCAGCAGCTTGGTGGCGGGAGGGCCCAAAAACATTCAGTACTTC. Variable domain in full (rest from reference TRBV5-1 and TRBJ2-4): KAGVTQTPRYLIKTRGQQVTLSCSPISGHRSVSWYQQTPGQGLQFLFEYFSETQRNKGNFPGRFSGRQFSNSRSEMNVSTLELGDSALYLCASSLVAGGPKNIQYFGAGTRLSVL.

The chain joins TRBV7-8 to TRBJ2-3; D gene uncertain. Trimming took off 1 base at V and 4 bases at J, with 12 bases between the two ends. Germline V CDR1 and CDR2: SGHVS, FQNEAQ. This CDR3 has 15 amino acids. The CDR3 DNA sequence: TGTGCCAGCAGCTTAGGAGCAGCCCGGGCAGATACGCAGTATTTT. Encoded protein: CASSLGAARADTQYF.

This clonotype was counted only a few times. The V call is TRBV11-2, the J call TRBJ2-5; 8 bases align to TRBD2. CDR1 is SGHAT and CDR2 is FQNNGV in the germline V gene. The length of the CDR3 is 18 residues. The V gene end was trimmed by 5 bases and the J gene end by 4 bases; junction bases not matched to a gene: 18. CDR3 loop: CASSQSPSGRLISETQYF. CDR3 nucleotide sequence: TGTGCCAGCAGCCAATCCCCAAGCGGGAGACTTATTTCAGAGACCCAGTACTTC.

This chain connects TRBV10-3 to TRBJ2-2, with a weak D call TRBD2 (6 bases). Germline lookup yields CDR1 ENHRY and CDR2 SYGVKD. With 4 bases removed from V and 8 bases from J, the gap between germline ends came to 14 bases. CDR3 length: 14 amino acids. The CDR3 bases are TGTGCCATCAGTGGGGGACTTCTTCCGGGGGAGCTGTTTTTT. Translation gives CAISGGLLPGELFF.

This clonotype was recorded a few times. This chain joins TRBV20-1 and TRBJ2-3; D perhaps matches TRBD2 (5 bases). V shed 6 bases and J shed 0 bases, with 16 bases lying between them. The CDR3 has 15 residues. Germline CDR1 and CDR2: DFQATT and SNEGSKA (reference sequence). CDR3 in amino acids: CSAPEATPSTDTQYF. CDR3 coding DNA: TGCAGTGCCCCGGAGGCTACTCCTAGCACAGATACGCAGTATTTT.

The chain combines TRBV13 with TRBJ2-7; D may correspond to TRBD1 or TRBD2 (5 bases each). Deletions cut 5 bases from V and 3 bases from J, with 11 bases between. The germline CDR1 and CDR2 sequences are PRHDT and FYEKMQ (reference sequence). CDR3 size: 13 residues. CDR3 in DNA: TGTGCCAGCAGCCCGGGACGCTACTACGAGCAGTACTTC. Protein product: CASSPGRYYEQYF.

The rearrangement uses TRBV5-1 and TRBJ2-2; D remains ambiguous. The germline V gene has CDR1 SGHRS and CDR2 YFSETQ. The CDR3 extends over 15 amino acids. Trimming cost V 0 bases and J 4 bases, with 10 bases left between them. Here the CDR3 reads CASSLAQASTGELFF. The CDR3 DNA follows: TGCGCCAGCAGCTTGGCCCAGGCGAGCACCGGGGAGCTGTTTTTT.

Here the CDR3 reads CASSKRVQAGAYLSYEQYF. The CDR3 DNA reads TGTGCCAGCAGCAAAAGAGTCCAAGCGGGGGCATACCTCTCCTACGAGCAGTACTTC. J is TRBJ2-7 and V is TRBV21-1; the table's D call of TRBD1 was not tested on the DNA. TRBV21-1 is labeled a pseudogene. CDR3 length: 19 residues.

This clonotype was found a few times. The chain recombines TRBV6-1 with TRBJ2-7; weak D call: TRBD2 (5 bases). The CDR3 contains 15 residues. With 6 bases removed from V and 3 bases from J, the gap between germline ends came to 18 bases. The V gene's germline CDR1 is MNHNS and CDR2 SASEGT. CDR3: CASSPLGLSGYEQYF. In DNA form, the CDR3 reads TGTGCCAGCAGCCCACTAGGACTTTCGGGCTACGAGCAGTACTTC.

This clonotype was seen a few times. CDR3 region: CASSRRLAGRDYSYEQYF. CDR3 DNA sequence: TGTGCCAGCAGCCGGCGACTAGCGGGTCGGGACTACTCCTACGAGCAGTACTTC. V is TRBV3-1 and J is TRBJ2-7; TRBD2 matches at 10 bases. J gave up 0 bases and V 4 bases, and 12 bases lay outside the gene matches. The germline V gene encodes CDR1 LGHDT and CDR2 YNNKEL (reference sequence). The CDR3 consists of 18 residues.

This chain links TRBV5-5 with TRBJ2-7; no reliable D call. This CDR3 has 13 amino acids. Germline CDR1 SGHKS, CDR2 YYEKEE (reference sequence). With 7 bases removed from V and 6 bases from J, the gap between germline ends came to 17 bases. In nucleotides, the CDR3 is TGTGCCAGCGGCCATGGGATCACCTGCGAGCAGTACTTC. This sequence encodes CASGHGITCEQYF.

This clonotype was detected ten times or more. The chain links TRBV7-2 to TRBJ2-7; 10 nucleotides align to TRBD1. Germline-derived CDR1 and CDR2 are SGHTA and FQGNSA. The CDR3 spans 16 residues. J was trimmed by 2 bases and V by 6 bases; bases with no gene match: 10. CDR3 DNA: TGTGCCAGCAGTATCAGAACCGGGACAGGGGCCTACGAGCAGTACTTC. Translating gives CASSIRTGTGAYEQYF.

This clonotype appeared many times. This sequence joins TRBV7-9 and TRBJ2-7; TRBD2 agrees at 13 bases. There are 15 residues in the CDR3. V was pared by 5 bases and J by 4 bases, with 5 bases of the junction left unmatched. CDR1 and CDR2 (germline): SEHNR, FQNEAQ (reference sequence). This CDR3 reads CASSLRLAGGYEQYF. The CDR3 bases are TGTGCCAGCAGCCTAAGACTAGCGGGGGGTTACGAGCAGTACTTC.

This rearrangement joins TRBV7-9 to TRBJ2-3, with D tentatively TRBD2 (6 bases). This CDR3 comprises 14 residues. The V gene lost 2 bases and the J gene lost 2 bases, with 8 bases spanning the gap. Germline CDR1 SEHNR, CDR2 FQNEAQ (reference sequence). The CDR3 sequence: CASSLTSTTDTQYF. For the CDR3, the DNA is TGTGCCAGCAGCTTAACTAGCACCACAGATACGCAGTATTTT.